Given below is one T cell receptor beta chain in context. Its target is unknown. Healthy Caucasian individuals from Russia aged about 6 to 100 were enrolled as donors. The data were obtained in a study of blood T cells in healthy people across ages. Points from the study as a whole: Diversity was higher, and naive CD4+ cells more numerous, in long-lived donors than in aged donors.

V dropped 5 bases and J dropped 0 bases, with 11 bases sitting between them. The germline V gene has CDR1 DFQATT and CDR2 SNEGSKA (reference sequence). CDR3 size: 14 residues. Combining a sample-barcoded 5' primer with a J-beta primer mix, a second PCR ran for roughly 7 to 11 cycles. From each sample, at least 3 million paired-end reads containing CDR3 were obtained. TCRdb called the 5' RACE reads again in MiXCR, with one record for every CDR3 protein. The repertoire holds 1.4 million to 1.5 million distinct CDR3 sequences, with about 40% as singletons. The clonotype comes from a woman between 18 and 29 years old in good health. The chain couples TRBV20-1 to TRBJ1-5; D uncertain. The sample taken for sequencing was blood. CDR3 loop: CSAGTDYSNQPQHF. The CDR3 coding sequence is TGCAGTGCTGGCACGGACTATAGCAATCAGCCCCAGCATTTT.